This T cell receptor (beta chain) stems from a study of T cell changes during pregnancy in multiple sclerosis. The V and J ends lost 0 bases and 6 bases respectively, with 16 bases between them. The germline CDR1 and CDR2 sequences are GTSNPN and SVGIG (reference sequence). This CDR3 is 15 amino acids long. TCRdb's copy holds only in-frame clones and misses some; the assay was immunoSEQ multiplex PCR. The sample comprises under 85,000 clones, about 89% of which are singletons, and around 0.5% rests with the top ten. This sequence was found in a female donor with multiple sclerosis, enrolled in a pregnancy study. The sample consisted of CD4+ T cells from peripheral blood mononuclear cells, taken in the second trimester of pregnancy. The chain is built from TRBV30 and TRBJ2-3, with D tentatively TRBD2 (6 bases). CDR3 bases: TGTGCCTGGAGTGTTGCGGGGCCGGTTGTTGATACGCAGTATTTT. Translating gives CAWSVAGPVVDTQYF.